The subject of this entry is one T cell receptor beta chain. The source of the sample is a study of control samples from healthy donors and cancer patients. TCRdb's table, derived via immunoSEQ multiplex PCR, lists solely in-frame clones and lacks some. In the table there are some 120,000 clones, 80% to 90% of which are singletons. The CDR3 totals 17 residues. Trimming took 5 bases from V and 7 from J; bases not matched to a gene: 15. Per the germline V gene, CDR1 is SGHAT and CDR2 is FQNNGV. Sequenced sample: PBMCs. This chain connects TRBV11-2 to TRBJ2-1; 9 bases fit TRBD1. The receptor was isolated from a woman aged 45-65 years with colorectal cancer. CDR3 sequence reads: CASSAIRGGQGSNEQFF. CDR3 bases: TGTGCCAGCAGCGCGATCCGAGGGGGACAGGGTTCGAATGAGCAGTTCTTC. Together with reference TRBV11-2 and TRBJ2-1, the CDR3 gives the full variable domain: EAGVAQSPRYKIIEKRQSVAFWCNPISGHATLYWYQQILGQGPKLLIQFQNNGVVDDSQLPKDRFSAERLKGVDSTLKIQPAKLEDSAVYLCASSAIRGGQGSNEQFFGPGTRLTVL.